The 10 T cell receptor beta chains below come from one sample, sequenced in a study of post-analysis software for immune sequencing data. Study findings and constraints: Controls had lower frequencies than patients of roughly five TRBV segments, which included TRBV5-6, TRBV5-1 and TRBV20-1.

No antigen has been identified for these receptors. Prepared TCR beta cDNA libraries contained unique molecular identifiers. TCRdb independently ran MiXCR on the PCR reads; one entry per CDR3 protein. This sample has hundreds of thousands of distinct CDR3 sequences, with about 27% found just once. Sequencing was done on a sample of blood. Every receptor here comes from a girl aged 5 to 17 with multiple sclerosis.

The chain combines TRBV3-1 with TRBJ1-1, with no clear D. The CDR3 extends over 17 amino acids. Trimming took off 5 bases at V and 1 base at J, with 20 bases between the two ends. Germline lookup yields CDR1 LGHDT and CDR2 YNNKEL (reference sequence). CDR3 DNA sequence: TGTGCCAGCAGCGGCCGTGGTGGTTTCGGAAGGAACACTGAAGCTTTCTTT. Encoded protein: CASSGRGGFGRNTEAFF.

The chain is built from TRBV2 and TRBJ1-1; D unresolved. The CDR3 is 13 amino acids. Germline CDR1 SNHLY, CDR2 FYNNEI. Trimming shortened V by 2 bases and J by 2 bases, and 6 bases separated the two germline ends. This CDR3 reads CASSESPNTEAFF. CDR3 DNA: TGTGCCAGCAGTGAATCGCCAAACACTGAAGCTTTCTTT.

This clonotype was observed a handful of times. This chain uses TRBV7-2 with TRBJ2-7; D is ambiguous. Germline V gene data show CDR1 as SGHTA and CDR2 as FQGNSA. Trimming removed 2 bases from V and 5 bases from J, with 10 bases in between. CDR3 length equals 13 residues. The CDR3 DNA sequence: TGTGCCAGCAGCTTAAGGTTAGCAAACGAGCAGTACTTC. Amino acids: CASSLRLANEQYF.

This chain connects TRBV6-5 to TRBJ1-6; TRBD1 is a possible D gene (6 bases). CDR1 and CDR2 from the germline V gene are MNHEY and SVGAGI. Trimming left V 0 bases short and J 9 bases short, with 21 bases between. The length of the CDR3 is 18 residues. CDR3 DNA: TGTGCCAGCAGTTACTCAACCACAGGGATACTTCTTGGTTCACCCCTCCACTTT. Protein product: CASSYSTTGILLGSPLHF.

This clonotype occurred a few times. The chain couples TRBV18 to TRBJ2-6, with D perhaps given as TRBD1 or TRBD2 (5 bases each). V was cut by 6 bases and J by 2 bases, with 20 bases left in between. The CDR3 runs 18 residues. Per germline, CDR1 KGHSH and CDR2 LQKENI. The CDR3 protein is CASSNLRDPGPGANVLTF. CDR3 DNA sequence: TGTGCCAGCTCGAATCTCAGGGACCCCGGCCCTGGGGCCAACGTCCTGACTTTC.

With regard to this clonotype: One end of the junction fails to match germline, which may point to a read error. V usage is TRBV27 and J usage is TRBJ1-5; D is unresolved. Looked up from germline, CDR1 is MNHEY and CDR2 is SMNVEV (reference sequence). This CDR3 spans 14 amino acids. The CDR3 bases are TGTGCCAACAGTGAAGGTGTAGGCAATCAGCCCCAGCATTTT. Its translation is CANSEGVGNQPQHF.

The chain joins TRBV5-1 to TRBJ2-1; TRBD1 is a possible D gene (6 bases). CDR3 length equals 17 residues. Looked up from germline, CDR1 is SGHRS and CDR2 is YFSETQ. V was clipped by 4 bases and J by 6 bases, with 23 bases between them. CDR3 DNA: TGCGCCAGCAGCCTCATGGTTGGCAGGGGAATTGGCAATGAGCAGTTCTTC. It codes for CASSLMVGRGIGNEQFF.

The chain carries TRBV5-1 and TRBJ2-1; 11 positions agree with TRBD2. CDR1 is SGHRS and CDR2 is YFSETQ in the germline V gene. This CDR3 contains 18 residues. The trim removed 4 bases at V and 1 base at J, leaving 10 bases unmatched. The CDR3 sequence: CASSDGLGLADSYNEQFF. The CDR3, as DNA: TGCGCCAGCAGCGATGGCTTGGGACTAGCGGATTCCTACAATGAGCAGTTCTTC.

The chain is built from TRBV3-1 and TRBJ1-5, with 7 bases lining up with TRBD1. Per germline, CDR1 LGHDT and CDR2 YNNKEL (reference sequence). Trimming cost V 1 base and J 6 bases; bases outside gene matches: 9. This CDR3 has 16 residues. The CDR3 coding sequence is TGTGCCAGCAGCCAAGGGGGCAGGGGGGACGCTCAGCCCCAGCATTTT. It specifies CASSQGGRGDAQPQHF.

The genes are TRBV6-1 and TRBJ2-1; D might be TRBD2 (6 bases). The J call may be mistaken, given a closer DNA end match to TRBJ2-7. Germline V gives CDR1 MNHNS, CDR2 SASEGT. This CDR3 is 13 amino acids long. Here the CDR3 reads CASSPQEGHEQYF. Here the CDR3 DNA reads TGTGCCAGCAGCCCTCAGGAGGGCCACGAGCAGTACTTC.